Shown below are 10 T cell receptor beta chains from a single sample sequenced in a study of blood T cell repertoires in COVID-19. Assay: immunoSEQ multiplex PCR; the TCRdb copy retains only in-frame clones and omits some. This table holds tens of thousands of clones, more than 70% found once. The sequenced material came from peripheral blood. These receptors were taken from a human donor in a cohort sampled during active COVID-19.

A remark on this clone: The junction differs from germline at one of its ends, possibly a read error. The chain uses TRBV2 and TRBJ1-4, with TRBD1 identical over 9 bases. Germline V gene data show CDR1 as SNHLY and CDR2 as FYNNEI. The CDR3 spans 13 residues. The CDR3, as DNA: TGTGCCAGCGGTGACAGGGGGTATGAAAAACTGTTTTTT. Residues: CASGDRGYEKLFF.

The gene calls are TRBV28 and TRBJ2-1, with 11 nucleotides matching TRBD2. This CDR3 has 15 amino acids. Trimming cost V 2 bases and J 9 bases; bases outside gene matches: 6. Germline CDR1 MDHEN, CDR2 SYDVKM. In DNA form, the CDR3 reads TGTGCCAGCAGTTTAGAACTAGCGGGGGACGGTGAGCAGTTCTTC. Translated, it gives CASSLELAGDGEQFF. The whole variable domain, filled in from reference TRBV28 and TRBJ2-1, reads DVKVTQSSRYLVKRTGEKVFLECVQDMDHENMFWYRQDPGLGLRLIYFSYDVKMKEKGDIPEGYSVSREKKERFSLILESASTNQTSMYLCASSLELAGDGEQFFGPGTRLTVL.

V is TRBV28 and J is TRBJ2-7; no definite D call. V gave up 7 bases and J gave up 2 bases, with 12 bases separating them. CDR1 and CDR2 (germline): MDHEN, SYDVKM. The CDR3 extends over 13 amino acids. The CDR3 DNA is TGTGCCAGCACCCTAAGCATGACCTACGAGCAGTACTTC. It is translated as CASTLSMTYEQYF.

This chain uses TRBV19 with TRBJ1-2, with D possibly TRBD1 on 5 matching bases. This CDR3 has 18 residues. Trimming left V 1 base short and J 2 bases short, with 20 bases between. Germline V CDR1 and CDR2: LNHDA, SQIVND (reference sequence). CDR3 sequence (DNA): TGTGCCAGTAGTATAGGGACCAGGGTAACGGGCTTGAACTATGGCTACACCTTC. This translates into CASSIGTRVTGLNYGYTF.

The genes are TRBV27 and TRBJ2-1; D is possibly TRBD2 (5 bases). There are 14 residues in the CDR3. The V gene lost 3 bases and the J gene lost 5 bases, with 11 bases spanning the gap. CDR1 and CDR2 from the germline V gene are MNHEY and SMNVEV (reference sequence). The CDR3 sequence is CASSFYGLDNEQFF. The CDR3 bases are TGTGCCAGCAGTTTTTACGGACTGGACAATGAGCAGTTCTTC.

CDR3 loop: CAWSPTGFRGYTF. DNA for the CDR3: TGTGCCTGGAGTCCGACAGGGTTCAGGGGCTACACCTTC. This chain joins TRBV30 and TRBJ1-2; 7 nucleotides agree with TRBD1. Germline assignment: CDR1 GTSNPN and CDR2 SVGIG (reference sequence). The CDR3 has 13 amino acids. Unmatched junction bases numbered 8, after V lost 2 bases and J lost 8 bases.

The table lists this clone with a count of one. This chain joins TRBV7-2 and TRBJ2-1; TRBD2 agrees at 10 bases. CDR1 is SGHTA and CDR2 is FQGNSA in the germline V gene. This CDR3 contains 15 residues. After removal of 0 bases from V and 8 bases from J, the junction contained 4 bases not matched to a gene. The CDR3 DNA follows: TGTGCCAGCAGCTTAGCGAAGCGGGGGGGGTATGAGCAGTTCTTC. Translated, it gives CASSLAKRGGYEQFF.

V and J are TRBV19 and TRBJ2-7; 8 bases are shared with TRBD2. Losses at the gene ends were 10 bases for V and 3 bases for J; bases not matched to a gene: 20. Germline V gives CDR1 LNHDA, CDR2 SQIVND (reference sequence). The CDR3 extends over 17 amino acids. The CDR3 loop reads CATLGVAAGGKDYEQYF. The CDR3 DNA is TGTGCCACCCTAGGGGTCGCGGCGGGAGGAAAAGACTACGAGCAGTACTTC.

This chain connects TRBV7-8 to TRBJ1-2, with unresolved D. Germline V gene lookup returns CDR1 SGHVS and CDR2 FQNEAQ. The CDR3 contains 14 residues. V was shortened by 3 bases and J by 0 bases, with 8 bases between the two germline ends. CDR3 protein: CASSLGSANYGYTF. Written as DNA, the CDR3 is TGTGCCAGCAGCTTGGGCAGTGCTAACTATGGCTACACCTTC.

The chain combines TRBV5-1 with TRBJ2-7; tentatively, D is TRBD2 (5 bases). CDR3 length: 13 amino acids. V was cut by 4 bases and J by 6 bases, with 14 bases left in between. Germline loops: CDR1 SGHRS, CDR2 YFSETQ. The CDR3 reads CASSLDSPGEQYF. DNA for the CDR3: TGCGCCAGCAGCCTGGACTCCCCGGGCGAGCAGTACTTC.